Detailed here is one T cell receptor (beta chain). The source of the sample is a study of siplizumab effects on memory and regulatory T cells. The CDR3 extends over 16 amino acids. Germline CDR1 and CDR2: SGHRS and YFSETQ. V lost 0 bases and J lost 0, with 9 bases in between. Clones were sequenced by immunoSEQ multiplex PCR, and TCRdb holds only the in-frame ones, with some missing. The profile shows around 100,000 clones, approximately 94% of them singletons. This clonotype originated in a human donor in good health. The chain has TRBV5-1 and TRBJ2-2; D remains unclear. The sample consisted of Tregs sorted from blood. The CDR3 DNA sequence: TGCGCCAGCAGCTTGGAACCGAACGCGAACACCGGGGAGCTGTTTTTT. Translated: CASSLEPNANTGELFF. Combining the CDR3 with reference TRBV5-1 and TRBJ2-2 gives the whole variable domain KAGVTQTPRYLIKTRGQQVTLSCSPISGHRSVSWYQQTPGQGLQFLFEYFSETQRNKGNFPGRFSGRQFSNSRSEMNVSTLELGDSALYLCASSLEPNANTGELFFGEGSRLTVL.